This TCR beta chain came from a study of T cell responses to AZD1222 COVID-19 vaccine. TCRdb's table, derived via immunoSEQ multiplex PCR, lists solely in-frame clones and lacks some. The sample shows about 140,000 clones, 80% to 95% of them seen only once. The sample consisted of peripheral blood, taken on day 0 of AZD1222 vaccination. This sequence was found in an adult in good health.

DNA of the CDR3: TGTGCCAGCGGGACAGGGCCTAGCGGGAGCTACGAGCAGTACTTC. Its protein is CASGTGPSGSYEQYF. The rearrangement links TRBV6-5 to TRBJ2-7, with a possible D match to TRBD2 (10 bases). The CDR3 consists of 15 residues. Per germline, CDR1 MNHEY and CDR2 SVGAGI. The ends were cut back, 8 bases at V and 3 bases at J, with 20 bases in the middle.